Detailed here is one T cell receptor beta chain. Its specific antigen is unknown. No base quality information exists; no much larger clone differs at one position. The method was the immunoSEQ multiplex PCR assay. To provide template for TCR sequencing, every sample had RNA extracted and reverse transcribed into cDNA. SuperScript III was used to make first-strand cDNA, primed with a 2:1 mix of oligo-dT and random hexamers. Amplification bias was assessed with a synthetic immune receptor repertoire, and residual bias was removed computationally. Processing in the source paper ran as follows. Raw reads were preprocessed to remove errors, and CDR3 was defined by IMGT conventions from the conserved cysteine to phenylalanine. To get clonality, Shannon entropy was normalized by log2 of the number of productive unique TCRs and the result was subtracted from 1. Scalp TCRbeta sequences were cross-referenced with sorted blood CD4 and CD8 repertoires so that the CD4 or CD8 identity of scalp clones could be inferred. The source is immuneACCESS, and TCRdb retained only in-frame sequences with V and J called. Part of the clones is not carried over; for the studies checked, unresolved V genes explain less than half of this, and the remainder is unexplained. V and J calls and clone size come straight from that table; D and trimming were deduced from the DNA. A total of 170,000 or so clones appear in this sample, 59% of them only once. The ten largest clones represent about 15% of the sample.

These data originate in a study of CD8+ T cells in alopecia areata (dated 2018 in TCRdb). Study-level background: Treated patients were enrolled in an open-label pilot trial of oral tofacitinib at 5 to 10 mg twice daily for moderate-to-severe alopecia areata. Tofacitinib was given for 6 to 18 months, followed by 6 months of follow-up off drug to assess delayed response and recurrence. The study used high-throughput TCRbeta sequencing to examine T cell clonal expansion in alopecia areata, in both the C3H/HeJ mouse model and human patients. Human TCRbeta sequencing covered scalp tissue and sorted CD4+ and CD8+ peripheral blood T cells from patchy and totalis/universalis alopecia areata patients and healthy controls. Patients on tofacitinib were biopsied at baseline and after 4 and 24 weeks of treatment, and several of the patients also had a later scalp biopsy. Scalp clonality was compared among normal scalp (n=4), patchy alopecia areata scalp (n=8), and alopecia totalis/universalis scalp (n=8). RNA was obtained with the PAXgene miRNA kit for fixed scalp, the miRNeasy kit for PBMCs, and the RNeasy kit for mouse skin. immunoSEQ multiplex PCR using 35 Vbeta forward primers and 13 Jbeta reverse primers was used to amplify TCRbeta CDR3 regions.

General findings and caveats noted by the study authors: Compared with normal scalp, lesional scalp, particularly in alopecia totalis/universalis, had higher clonality and more expanded CD8+ clones, which suggests antigenic drive. Resident alphabeta T cells in normal human skin are also sequenced, complicating scalp TCR repertoire analysis, unlike mouse skin dominated by gammadelta T cells. Shared TCR sequences between patients were less evident than in mice, which may be partly attributable to HLA diversity in the patient population.

Trimming costs V 3 bases and J 4 bases, and their ends lie 10 bases apart. Sequences MGHDK (CDR1) and SYGVNS (CDR2) are obtained from the germline V gene. The CDR3 covers 15 residues, taking in both the cysteine and the phenylalanine. Only the CDR3 region is kept as DNA, spanning 45 bases read in frame from base 1. The time point tag for this specimen amounts to: baseline before oral tofacitinib. From alopecia areata patients, peripheral blood was collected along with lesional scalp punch biopsies. After PBMCs were isolated by density centrifugation and stained for CD3, CD4 and CD8, a FACSAria was used to sort CD4+ and CD8+ T cells.

Sequenced here: CD4+ T cells sorted from blood, sampled at week 0. The chain is made from TRBV25-1 and TRBJ1-6; the D gene assignment is ambiguous. This TCR derives from a human donor with alopecia areata. The CDR3 region has the sequence CASSDMAVYNSPLHF. The DNA is TGTGCCAGCAGTGATATGGCAGTTTATAATTCACCCCTCCACTTT.